The clone carrying this T cell receptor (beta chain) was seen more than once but under ten times. This sample stems from a study of response to subunit inactivated influenza vaccine. This CDR3 is 15 amino acids long. V was pared by 6 bases and J by 0 bases, with 7 bases of the junction left unmatched. Germline-derived CDR1 and CDR2 are SQVTM and ANQGSEA. TCRdb re-called the RT-PCR reads with MiXCR, one entry per CDR3 protein. The data hold more than 450,000 distinct CDR3 sequences, with over 9% observed a single time. In addition, the sample was reused for a study of T cells expressing NK-cell markers. That work states: Libraries used 5'RACE template switching adding universal primer site and UMIs.

The V gene is TRBV29-1, the J gene TRBJ2-4, with 8 bases matching TRBD1. This TCR derives from a man aged 45-65 years who received an inactivated influenza vaccine. The sequences come from PBMCs from blood, collected on the day of vaccination. The CDR3 bases are TGCAGCGTCGTCAACAGGGGGTTAGCCAAAAACATTCAGTACTTC. This encodes CSVVNRGLAKNIQYF.